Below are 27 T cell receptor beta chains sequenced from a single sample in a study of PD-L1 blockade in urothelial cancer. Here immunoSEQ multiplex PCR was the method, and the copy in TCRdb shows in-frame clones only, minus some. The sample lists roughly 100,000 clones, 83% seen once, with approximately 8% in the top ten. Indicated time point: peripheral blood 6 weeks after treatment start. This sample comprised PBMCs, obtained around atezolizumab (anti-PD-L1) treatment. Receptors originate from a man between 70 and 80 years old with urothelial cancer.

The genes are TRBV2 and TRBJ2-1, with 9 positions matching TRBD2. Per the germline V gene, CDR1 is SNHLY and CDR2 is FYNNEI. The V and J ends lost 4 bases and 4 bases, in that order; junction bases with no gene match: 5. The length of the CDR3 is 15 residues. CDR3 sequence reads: CASSVGSGGYNEQFF. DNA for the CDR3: TGTGCCAGCAGTGTCGGTAGCGGGGGATACAATGAGCAGTTCTTC.

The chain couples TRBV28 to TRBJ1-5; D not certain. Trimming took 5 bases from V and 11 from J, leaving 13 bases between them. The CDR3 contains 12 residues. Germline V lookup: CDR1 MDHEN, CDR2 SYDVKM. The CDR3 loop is CASSREARAQHF. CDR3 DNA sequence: TGTGCCAGCAGTCGGGAGGCGAGGGCCCAGCATTTT.

The CDR3 region is CASSRWTSGGNQPQHF. The DNA for the CDR3 is TGTGCCAGCAGTCGCTGGACATCGGGGGGCAATCAGCCCCAGCATTTT. The chain couples TRBV27 to TRBJ1-5; D perhaps matches TRBD1 (5 bases). Looked up from germline, CDR1 is MNHEY and CDR2 is SMNVEV (reference sequence). This CDR3 has 16 amino acids. V was clipped by 5 bases and J by 2 bases, with 16 bases between them.

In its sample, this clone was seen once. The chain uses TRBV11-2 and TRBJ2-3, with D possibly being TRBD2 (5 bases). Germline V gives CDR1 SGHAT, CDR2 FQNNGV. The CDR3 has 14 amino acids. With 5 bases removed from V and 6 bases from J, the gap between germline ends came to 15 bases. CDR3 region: CASSQNPSRDTQYF. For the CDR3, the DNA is TGTGCCAGCAGCCAAAATCCTAGCCGGGATACGCAGTATTTT.

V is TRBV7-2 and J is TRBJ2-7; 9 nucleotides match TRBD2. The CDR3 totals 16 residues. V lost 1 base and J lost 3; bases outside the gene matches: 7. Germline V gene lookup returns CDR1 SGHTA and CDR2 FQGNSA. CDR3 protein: CASSLGFQTSGYEQYF. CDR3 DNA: TGTGCCAGCAGCTTAGGATTCCAGACTAGCGGCTACGAGCAGTACTTC.

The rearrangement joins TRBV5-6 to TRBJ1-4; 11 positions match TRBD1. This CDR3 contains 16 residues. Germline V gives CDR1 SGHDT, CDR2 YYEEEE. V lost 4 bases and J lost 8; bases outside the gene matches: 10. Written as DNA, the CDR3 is TGTGCCAGCAGCGCCCGGGACAGGGGGTATTCAGAAAAACTGTTTTTT. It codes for CASSARDRGYSEKLFF.

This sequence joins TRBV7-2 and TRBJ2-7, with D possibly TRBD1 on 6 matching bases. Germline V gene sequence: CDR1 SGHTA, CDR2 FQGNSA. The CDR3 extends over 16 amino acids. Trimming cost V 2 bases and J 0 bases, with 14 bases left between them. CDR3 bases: TGTGCCAGCAGCTTATATGGGGACACGAGCTCCTACGAGCAGTACTTC. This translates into CASSLYGDTSSYEQYF.

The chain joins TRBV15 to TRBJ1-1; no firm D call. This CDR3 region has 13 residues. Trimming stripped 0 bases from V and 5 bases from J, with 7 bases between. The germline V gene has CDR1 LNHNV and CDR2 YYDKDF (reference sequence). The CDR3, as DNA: TGTGCCACCAGCAGAGAGCCACGGACTGAAGCTTTCTTT. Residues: CATSREPRTEAFF. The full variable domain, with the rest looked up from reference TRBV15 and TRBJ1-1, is DAMVIQNPRYQVTQFGKPVTLSCSQTLNHNVMYWYQQKSSQAPKLLFHYYDKDFNNEADTPDNFQSRRPNTSFCFLDIRSPGLGDTAMYLCATSREPRTEAFFGQGTRLTVV.

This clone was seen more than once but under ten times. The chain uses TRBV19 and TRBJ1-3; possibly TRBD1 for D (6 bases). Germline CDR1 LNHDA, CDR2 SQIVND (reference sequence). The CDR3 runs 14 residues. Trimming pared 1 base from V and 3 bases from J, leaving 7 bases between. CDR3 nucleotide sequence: TGTGCCAGTAGTATAGCGGACAGTGGAAACACCATATATTTT. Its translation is CASSIADSGNTIYF.

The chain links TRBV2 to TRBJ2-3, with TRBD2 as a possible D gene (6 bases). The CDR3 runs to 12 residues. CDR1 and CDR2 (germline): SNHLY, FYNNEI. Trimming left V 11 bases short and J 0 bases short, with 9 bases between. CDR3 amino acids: CASAGSTDTQYF. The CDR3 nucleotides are TGTGCCTCGGCGGGGAGCACAGATACGCAGTATTTT.

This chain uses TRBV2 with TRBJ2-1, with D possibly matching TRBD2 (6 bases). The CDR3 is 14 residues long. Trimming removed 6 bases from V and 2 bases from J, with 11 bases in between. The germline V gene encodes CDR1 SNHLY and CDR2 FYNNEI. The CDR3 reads CASRLANPYNEQFF. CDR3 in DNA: TGTGCCAGCAGACTAGCCAACCCCTACAATGAGCAGTTCTTC.

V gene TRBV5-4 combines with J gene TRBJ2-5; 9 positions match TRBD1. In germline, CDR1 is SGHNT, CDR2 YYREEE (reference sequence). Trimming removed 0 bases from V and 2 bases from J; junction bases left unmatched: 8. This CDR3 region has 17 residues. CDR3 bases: TGTGCCAGCAGCTTGGCTGGAGGGGGACAGGGACAAGAGACCCAGTACTTC. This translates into CASSLAGGGQGQETQYF.

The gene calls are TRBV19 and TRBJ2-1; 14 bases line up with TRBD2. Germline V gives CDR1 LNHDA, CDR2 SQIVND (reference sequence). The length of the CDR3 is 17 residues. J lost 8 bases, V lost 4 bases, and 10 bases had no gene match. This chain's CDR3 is CASSTGLAGGRIDEQFF. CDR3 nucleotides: TGTGCCAGTAGTACAGGACTAGCGGGAGGTCGCATAGATGAGCAGTTCTTC. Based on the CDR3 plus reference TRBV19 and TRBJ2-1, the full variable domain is DGGITQSPKYLFRKEGQNVTLSCEQNLNHDAMYWYRQDPGQGLRLIYYSQIVNDFQKGDIAEGYSVSREKKESFPLTVTSAQKNPTAFYLCASSTGLAGGRIDEQFFGPGTRLTVL.

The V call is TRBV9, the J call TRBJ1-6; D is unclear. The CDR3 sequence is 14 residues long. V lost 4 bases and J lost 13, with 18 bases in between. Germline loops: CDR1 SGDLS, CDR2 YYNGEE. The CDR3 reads CASSRLTAGSPLHF. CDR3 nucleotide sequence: TGTGCCAGCAGCAGACTGACGGCTGGCTCTCCCCTCCACTTT.

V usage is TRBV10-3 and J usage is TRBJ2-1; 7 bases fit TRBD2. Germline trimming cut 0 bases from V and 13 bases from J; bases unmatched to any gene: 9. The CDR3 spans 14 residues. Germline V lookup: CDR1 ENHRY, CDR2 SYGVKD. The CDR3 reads CAISESSGILRQFF. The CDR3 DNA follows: TGTGCCATCAGTGAGTCGAGCGGGATATTACGTCAGTTCTTC.

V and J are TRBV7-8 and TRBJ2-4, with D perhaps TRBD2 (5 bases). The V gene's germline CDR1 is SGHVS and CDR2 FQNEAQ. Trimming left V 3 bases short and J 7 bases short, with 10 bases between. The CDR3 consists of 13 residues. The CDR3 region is CASSFLAGNIQYF. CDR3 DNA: TGTGCCAGCAGCTTCCTAGCCGGGAACATTCAGTACTTC. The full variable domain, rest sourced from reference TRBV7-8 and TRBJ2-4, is GAGVSQSPRYKVAKRGQDVALRCDPISGHVSLFWYQQALGQGPEFLTYFQNEAQLDKSGLPSDRFFAERPEGSVSTLKIQRTQQEDSAVYLCASSFLAGNIQYFGAGTRLSVL.

As DNA, the CDR3 is TGTGCCAGCACAAACACGGGAGGGGGCACTGAAGCTTTCTTT. Translating gives CASTNTGGGTEAFF. The chain couples TRBV2 to TRBJ1-1, with D tentatively TRBD1 (6 bases). The germline V and J ends were trimmed by 7 bases and 4 bases, with 16 bases remaining between them. CDR1 and CDR2 (germline): SNHLY, FYNNEI. This CDR3 has 14 residues.

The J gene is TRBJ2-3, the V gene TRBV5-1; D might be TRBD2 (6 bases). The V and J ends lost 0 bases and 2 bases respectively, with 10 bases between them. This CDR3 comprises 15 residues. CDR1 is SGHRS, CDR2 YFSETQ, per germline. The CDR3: CASSLGGTPTDTQYF. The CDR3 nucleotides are TGCGCCAGCAGCTTGGGCGGGACCCCCACAGATACGCAGTATTTT.

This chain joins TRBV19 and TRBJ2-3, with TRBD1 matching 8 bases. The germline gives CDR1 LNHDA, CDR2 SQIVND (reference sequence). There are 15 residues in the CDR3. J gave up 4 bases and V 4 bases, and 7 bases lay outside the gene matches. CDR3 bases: TGTGCCAGTAGTACCGGACAGGGCGGCCCAGATACGCAGTATTTT. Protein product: CASSTGQGGPDTQYF.

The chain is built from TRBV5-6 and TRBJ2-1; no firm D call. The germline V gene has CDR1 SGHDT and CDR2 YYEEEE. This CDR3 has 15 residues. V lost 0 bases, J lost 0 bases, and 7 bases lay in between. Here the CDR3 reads CASSLVHGSYNEQFF. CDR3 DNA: TGTGCCAGCAGCTTGGTCCACGGCTCCTACAATGAGCAGTTCTTC.

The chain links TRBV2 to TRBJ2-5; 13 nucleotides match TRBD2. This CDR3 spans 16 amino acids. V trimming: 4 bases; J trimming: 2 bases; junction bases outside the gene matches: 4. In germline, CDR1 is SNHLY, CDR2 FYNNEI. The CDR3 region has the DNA TGTGCCAGCAGTGGGGGGACTAGCGGGGATCAAGAGACCCAGTACTTC. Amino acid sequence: CASSGGTSGDQETQYF.

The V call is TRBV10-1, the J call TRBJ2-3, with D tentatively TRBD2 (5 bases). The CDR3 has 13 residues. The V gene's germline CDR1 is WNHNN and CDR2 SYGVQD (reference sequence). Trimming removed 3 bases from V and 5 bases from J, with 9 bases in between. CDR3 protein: CASSDPGLDTQYF. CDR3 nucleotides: TGCGCCAGCAGTGACCCGGGGTTAGATACGCAGTATTTT.

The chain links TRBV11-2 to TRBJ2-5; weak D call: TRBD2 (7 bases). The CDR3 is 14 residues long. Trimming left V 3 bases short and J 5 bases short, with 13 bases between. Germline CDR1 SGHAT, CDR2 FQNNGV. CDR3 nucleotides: TGTGCCAGCAGCTTCTGGGGGGGCGCGGAGACCCAGTACTTC. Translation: CASSFWGGAETQYF.

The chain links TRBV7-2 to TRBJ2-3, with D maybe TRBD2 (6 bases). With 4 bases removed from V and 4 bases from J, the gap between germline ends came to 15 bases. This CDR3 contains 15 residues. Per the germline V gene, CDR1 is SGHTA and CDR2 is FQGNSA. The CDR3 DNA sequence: TGTGCCAGCAGCTACCCGGGACTGGGCCCAGATACGCAGTATTTT. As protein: CASSYPGLGPDTQYF.

The CDR3, as DNA: TGTGCCAGCAGATTGCCAGGGGCAGAGACCCAGTACTTC. Translated, it gives CASRLPGAETQYF. The chain links TRBV5-8 to TRBJ2-5, with a tentative D call TRBD1 (6 bases). V lost 5 bases to trimming and J lost 4 bases, with 12 bases between them. Germline lookup yields CDR1 SGHTS and CDR2 YDEGEE. The CDR3 spans 13 residues.

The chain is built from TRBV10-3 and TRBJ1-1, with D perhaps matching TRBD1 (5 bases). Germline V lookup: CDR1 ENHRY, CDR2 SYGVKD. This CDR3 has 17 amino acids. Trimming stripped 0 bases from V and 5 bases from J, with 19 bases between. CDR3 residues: CAISESAGEGRGTEAFF. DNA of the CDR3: TGTGCCATCAGTGAGTCAGCGGGAGAGGGGAGGGGAACTGAAGCTTTCTTT.

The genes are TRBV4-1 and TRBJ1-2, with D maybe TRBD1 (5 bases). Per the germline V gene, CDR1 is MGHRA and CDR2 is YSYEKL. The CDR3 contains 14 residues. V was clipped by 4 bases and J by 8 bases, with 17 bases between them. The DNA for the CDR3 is TGCGCCAGCAGCCCTACCAGGGTGGAGGGGGGCTACACCTTC. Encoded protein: CASSPTRVEGGYTF.